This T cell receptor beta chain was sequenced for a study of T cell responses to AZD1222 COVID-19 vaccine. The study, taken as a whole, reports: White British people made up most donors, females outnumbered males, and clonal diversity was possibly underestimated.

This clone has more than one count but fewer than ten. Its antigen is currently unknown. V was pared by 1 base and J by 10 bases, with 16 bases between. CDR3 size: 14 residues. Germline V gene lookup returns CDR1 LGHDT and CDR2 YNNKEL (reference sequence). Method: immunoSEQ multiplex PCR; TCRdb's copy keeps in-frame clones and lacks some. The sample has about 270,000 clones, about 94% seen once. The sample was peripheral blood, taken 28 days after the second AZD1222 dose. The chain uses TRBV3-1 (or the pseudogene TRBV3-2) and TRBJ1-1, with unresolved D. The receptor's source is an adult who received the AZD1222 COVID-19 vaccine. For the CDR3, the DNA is TGTGCCAGCAGCCAAGCTGTCCTAACTCCCCGAGCTTTCTTT. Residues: CASSQAVLTPRAFF.